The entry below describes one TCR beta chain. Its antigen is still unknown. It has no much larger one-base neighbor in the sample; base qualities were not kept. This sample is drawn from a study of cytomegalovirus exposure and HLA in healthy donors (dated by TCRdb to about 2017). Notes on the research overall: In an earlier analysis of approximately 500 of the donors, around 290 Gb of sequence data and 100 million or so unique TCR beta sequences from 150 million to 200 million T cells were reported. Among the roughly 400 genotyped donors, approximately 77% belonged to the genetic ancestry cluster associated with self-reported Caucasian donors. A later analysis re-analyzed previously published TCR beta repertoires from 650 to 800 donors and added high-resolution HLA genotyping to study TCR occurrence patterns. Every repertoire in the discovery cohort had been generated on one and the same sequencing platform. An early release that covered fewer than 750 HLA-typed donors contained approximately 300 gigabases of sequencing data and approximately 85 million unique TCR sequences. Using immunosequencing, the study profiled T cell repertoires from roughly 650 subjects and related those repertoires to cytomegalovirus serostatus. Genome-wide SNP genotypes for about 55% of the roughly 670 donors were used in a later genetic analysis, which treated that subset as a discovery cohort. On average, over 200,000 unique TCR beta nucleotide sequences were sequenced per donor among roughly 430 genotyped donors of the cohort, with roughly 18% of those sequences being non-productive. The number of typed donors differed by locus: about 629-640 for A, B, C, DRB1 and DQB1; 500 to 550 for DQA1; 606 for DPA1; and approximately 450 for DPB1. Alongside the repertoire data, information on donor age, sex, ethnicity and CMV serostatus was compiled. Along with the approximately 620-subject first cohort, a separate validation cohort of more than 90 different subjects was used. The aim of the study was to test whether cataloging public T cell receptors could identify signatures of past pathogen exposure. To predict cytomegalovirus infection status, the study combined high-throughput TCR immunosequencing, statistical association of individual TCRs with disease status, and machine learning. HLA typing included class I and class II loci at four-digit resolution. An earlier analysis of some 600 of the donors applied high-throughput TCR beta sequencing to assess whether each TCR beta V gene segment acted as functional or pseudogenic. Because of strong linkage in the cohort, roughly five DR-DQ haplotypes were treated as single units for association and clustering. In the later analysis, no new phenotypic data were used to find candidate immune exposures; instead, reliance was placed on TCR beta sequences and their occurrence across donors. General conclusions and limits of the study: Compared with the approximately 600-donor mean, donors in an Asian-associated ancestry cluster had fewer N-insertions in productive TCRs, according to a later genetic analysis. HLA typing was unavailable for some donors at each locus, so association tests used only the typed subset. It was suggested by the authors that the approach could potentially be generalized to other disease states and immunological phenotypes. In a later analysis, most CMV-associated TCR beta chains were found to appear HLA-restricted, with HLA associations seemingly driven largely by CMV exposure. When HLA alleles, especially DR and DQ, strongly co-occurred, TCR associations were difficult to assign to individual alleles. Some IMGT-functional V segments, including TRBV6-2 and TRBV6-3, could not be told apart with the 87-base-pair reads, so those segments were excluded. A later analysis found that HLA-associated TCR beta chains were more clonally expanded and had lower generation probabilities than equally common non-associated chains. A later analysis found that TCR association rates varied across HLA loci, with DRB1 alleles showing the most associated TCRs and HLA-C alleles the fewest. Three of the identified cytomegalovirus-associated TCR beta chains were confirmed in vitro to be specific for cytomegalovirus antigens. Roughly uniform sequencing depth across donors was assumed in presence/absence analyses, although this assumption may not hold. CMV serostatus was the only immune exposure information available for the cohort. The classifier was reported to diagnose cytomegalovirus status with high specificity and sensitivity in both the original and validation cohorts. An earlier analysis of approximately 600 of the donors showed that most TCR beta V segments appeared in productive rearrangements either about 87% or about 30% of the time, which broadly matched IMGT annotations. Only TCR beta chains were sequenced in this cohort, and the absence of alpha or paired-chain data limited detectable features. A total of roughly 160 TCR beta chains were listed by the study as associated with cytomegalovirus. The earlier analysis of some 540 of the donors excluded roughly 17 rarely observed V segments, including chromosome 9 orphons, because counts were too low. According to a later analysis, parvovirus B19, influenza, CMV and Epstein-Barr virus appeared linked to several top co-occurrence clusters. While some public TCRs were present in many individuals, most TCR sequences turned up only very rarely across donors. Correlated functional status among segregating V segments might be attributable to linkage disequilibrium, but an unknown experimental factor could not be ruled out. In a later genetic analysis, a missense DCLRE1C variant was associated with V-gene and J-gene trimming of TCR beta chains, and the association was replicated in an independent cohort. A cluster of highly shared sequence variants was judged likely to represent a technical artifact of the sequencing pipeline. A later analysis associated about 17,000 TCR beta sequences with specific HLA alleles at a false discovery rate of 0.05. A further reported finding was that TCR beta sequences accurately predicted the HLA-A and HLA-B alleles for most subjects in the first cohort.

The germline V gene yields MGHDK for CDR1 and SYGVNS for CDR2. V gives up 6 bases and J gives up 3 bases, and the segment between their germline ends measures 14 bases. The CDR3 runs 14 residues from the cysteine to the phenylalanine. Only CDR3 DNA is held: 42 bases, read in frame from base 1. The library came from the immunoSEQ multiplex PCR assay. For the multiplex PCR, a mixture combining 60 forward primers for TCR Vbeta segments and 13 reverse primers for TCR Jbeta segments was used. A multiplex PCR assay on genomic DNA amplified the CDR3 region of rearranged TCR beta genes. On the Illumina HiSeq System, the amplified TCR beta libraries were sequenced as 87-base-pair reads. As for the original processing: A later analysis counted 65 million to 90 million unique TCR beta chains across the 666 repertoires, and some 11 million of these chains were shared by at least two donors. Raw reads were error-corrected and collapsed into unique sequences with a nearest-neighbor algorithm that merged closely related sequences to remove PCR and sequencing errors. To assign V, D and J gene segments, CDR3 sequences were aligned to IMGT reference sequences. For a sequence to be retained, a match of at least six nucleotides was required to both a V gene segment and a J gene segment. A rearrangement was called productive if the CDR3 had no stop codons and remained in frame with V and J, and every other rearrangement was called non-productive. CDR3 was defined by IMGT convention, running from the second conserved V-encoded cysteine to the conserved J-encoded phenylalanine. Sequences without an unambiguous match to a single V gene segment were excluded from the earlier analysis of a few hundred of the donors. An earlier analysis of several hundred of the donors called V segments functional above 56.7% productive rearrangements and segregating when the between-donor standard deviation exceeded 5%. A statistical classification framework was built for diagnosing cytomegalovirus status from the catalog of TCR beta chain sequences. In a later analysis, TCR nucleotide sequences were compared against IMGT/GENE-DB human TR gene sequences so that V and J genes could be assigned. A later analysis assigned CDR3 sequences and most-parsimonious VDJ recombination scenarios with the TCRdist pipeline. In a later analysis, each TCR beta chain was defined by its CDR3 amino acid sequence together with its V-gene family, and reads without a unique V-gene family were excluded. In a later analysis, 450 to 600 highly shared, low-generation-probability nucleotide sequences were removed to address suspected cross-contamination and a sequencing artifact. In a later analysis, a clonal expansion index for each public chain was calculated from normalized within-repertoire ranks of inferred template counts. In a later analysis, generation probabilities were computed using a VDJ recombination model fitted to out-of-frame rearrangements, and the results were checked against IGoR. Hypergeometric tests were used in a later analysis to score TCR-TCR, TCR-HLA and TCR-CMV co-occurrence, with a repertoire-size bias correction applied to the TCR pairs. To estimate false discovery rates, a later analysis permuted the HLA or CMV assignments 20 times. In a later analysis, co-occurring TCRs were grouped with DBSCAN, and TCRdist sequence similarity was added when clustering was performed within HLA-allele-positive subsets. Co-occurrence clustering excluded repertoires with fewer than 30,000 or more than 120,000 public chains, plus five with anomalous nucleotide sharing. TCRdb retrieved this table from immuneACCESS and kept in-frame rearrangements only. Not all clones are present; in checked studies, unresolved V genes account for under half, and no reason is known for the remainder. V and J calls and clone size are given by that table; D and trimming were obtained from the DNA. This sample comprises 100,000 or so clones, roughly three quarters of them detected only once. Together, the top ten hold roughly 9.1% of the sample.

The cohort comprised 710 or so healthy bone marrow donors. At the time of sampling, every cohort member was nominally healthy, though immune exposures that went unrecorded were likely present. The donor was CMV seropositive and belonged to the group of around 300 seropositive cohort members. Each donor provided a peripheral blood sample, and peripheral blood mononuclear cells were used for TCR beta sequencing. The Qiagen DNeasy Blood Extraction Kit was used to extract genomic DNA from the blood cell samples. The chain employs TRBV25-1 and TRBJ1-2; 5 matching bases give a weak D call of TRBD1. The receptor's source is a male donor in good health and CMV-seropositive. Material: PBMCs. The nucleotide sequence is TGTGCCAGCAGCCAGGGAGGACGGTACTATGGCTACACCTTC. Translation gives CASSQGGRYYGYTF.